A single T cell receptor beta chain is shown here with its context. Its antigen is undetermined. The data are from a study of T cell responses to AZD1222 COVID-19 vaccine. The J segment lost 7 bases and the V segment lost 3 bases, leaving 14 bases of the junction unmatched. The CDR3 totals 17 residues. The germline gives CDR1 SEHNR, CDR2 FQNEAQ (reference sequence). The assay was immunoSEQ multiplex PCR, and TCRdb's table has in-frame clones only and misses some. The data hold about 150,000 clones, with 80% to 95% observed a single time. Study-wide points: Researchers report vaccine-associated CD4 TCRs spanning spike, with dominance at 160-218 and 743-854.

Sequences were derived from peripheral blood, sampled on day 0 of AZD1222 vaccination. This TCR came from an adult in good health. J is TRBJ1-2 and V is TRBV7-9, with 10 bases matching TRBD1. The CDR3 is CASSLGPYDRGPGGYTF. CDR3 nucleotide sequence: TGTGCCAGCAGCTTGGGGCCCTATGACAGGGGGCCTGGTGGCTACACCTTC.